This note documents a single T cell receptor beta chain sequence. The sample belongs to a study of blood T cell repertoires in COVID-19. Study-wide context: The United States, Italy and Spain provided the acute and convalescent COVID-19 samples.

Sequencing used immunoSEQ multiplex PCR; TCRdb keeps in-frame clones, though not all of them. Of 400,000 or so clones in the sample, over 85% were seen once. The CDR3 is 15 amino acids. Germline CDR1 is SGHDT and CDR2 is YYEEEE. Losses at the gene ends were 4 bases for V and 6 bases for J; bases not matched to a gene: 9. The TCR originated in a man aged 18 to 30 with COVID-19, enrolled during active disease. The chain combines TRBV5-6 with TRBJ1-1; 10 nucleotides align to TRBD1. Sequences were obtained from peripheral blood. The CDR3 DNA sequence: TGTGCCAGCAGCAGCACGGGACAGGGGTCCCCTGAAGCTTTCTTT. Encoded protein: CASSSTGQGSPEAFF.